This record looks at one TCR beta chain sequence and its context. The data derive from a study of blood T cell repertoires in COVID-19. Overall study context: T cells, B-cell-depleted T cells, or PBMCs provided the cDNA or gDNA that served as material.

TCRdb keeps only in-frame clones here, not all; method: immunoSEQ multiplex PCR. The repertoire holds around 250,000 clones, with roughly 89% as singletons. The sample consisted of peripheral blood. The TCR comes from a young man who had recovered from COVID-19.

CDR3 amino acids: CASSLQATGTDTQYF. The DNA of the CDR3 is TGTGCCAGCAGCTTACAAGCAACGGGCACAGATACGCAGTATTTT. The gene calls are TRBV11-2 and TRBJ2-3; D not certain. CDR1 SGHAT and CDR2 FQNNGV come from the germline V gene. The CDR3 is made up of 15 amino acids. V dropped 2 bases and J dropped 1 base, with 10 bases sitting between them.